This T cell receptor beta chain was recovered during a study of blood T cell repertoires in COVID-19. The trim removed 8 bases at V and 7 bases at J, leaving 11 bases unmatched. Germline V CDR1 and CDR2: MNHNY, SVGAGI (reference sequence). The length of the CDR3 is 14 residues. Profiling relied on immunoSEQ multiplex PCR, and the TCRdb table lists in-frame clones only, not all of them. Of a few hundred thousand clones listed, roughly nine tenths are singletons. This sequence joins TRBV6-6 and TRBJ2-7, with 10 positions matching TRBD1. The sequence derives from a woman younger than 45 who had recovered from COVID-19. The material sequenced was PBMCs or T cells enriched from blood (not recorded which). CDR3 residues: CASLHGTGAGEQYF. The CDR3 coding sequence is TGTGCCAGCTTGCATGGGACAGGGGCTGGGGAGCAGTACTTC.